The 29 T cell receptor beta chains below were found in one sample sequenced in a study of control samples from healthy donors and cancer patients. This table comes from immunoSEQ multiplex PCR, and its TCRdb copy is limited to in-frame clones, with some not included. The sample comprises just under 150,000 clones, more than 85% of which are singletons, and approximately 3.4% rests with the top ten. The sequencing sample was made of blood. Every receptor here comes from a man aged 30 to 39 in good health.

The chain combines TRBV6-1 with TRBJ2-2; D is undetermined. The V end was cut by 3 bases, the J end by 4 bases, with 12 bases between. Germline V gene data show CDR1 as MNHNS and CDR2 as SASEGT. This CDR3 region has 15 residues. DNA of the CDR3: TGTGCCAGCAGTGACAGGCAATGGGGCACCGGGGAGCTGTTTTTT. As protein: CASSDRQWGTGELFF.

This chain links TRBV19 with TRBJ2-7, with TRBD1 matching 8 bases. V lost 5 bases to trimming and J lost 0 bases; unmatched junction nucleotides: 6. From germline, CDR1 is LNHDA and CDR2 SQIVND (reference sequence). This CDR3 has 15 amino acids. Here the CDR3 reads CASSPEDRVSYEQYF. DNA of the CDR3: TGTGCCAGTAGTCCGGAGGACAGGGTCTCCTACGAGCAGTACTTC.

The chain employs TRBV9 and TRBJ2-3; D uncertain. This CDR3 has 15 amino acids. The V end lost 0 bases, the J end lost 0 bases, and 8 bases lay between the germline ends. Germline CDR1 reads SGDLS; CDR2 reads YYNGEE. CDR3 sequence: CASSVVGTSTDTQYF. The CDR3 nucleotides read TGTGCCAGCAGCGTAGTAGGTACAAGCACAGATACGCAGTATTTT.

Only one count was recorded for this clone. V gene TRBV7-9 combines with J gene TRBJ2-2; the match to TRBD1 covers 7 bases. The V and J ends lost 2 bases and 3 bases, in that order; junction bases with no gene match: 3. Germline loops: CDR1 SEHNR, CDR2 FQNEAQ (reference sequence). The CDR3 contains 15 residues. CDR3 in amino acids: CASSLSDRDTGELFF. CDR3 nucleotide sequence: TGTGCCAGCAGCTTAAGCGACAGGGACACCGGGGAGCTGTTTTTT.

V usage is TRBV6-1 and J usage is TRBJ2-7; tentatively, D is TRBD1 (6 bases). The CDR3 has 17 residues. The V gene's germline CDR1 is MNHNS and CDR2 SASEGT. V lost 4 bases and J lost 2, with 21 bases in between. CDR3 in amino acids: CASSAQQGRYRPYEQYF. The CDR3 DNA is TGTGCCAGCAGTGCACAACAGGGCAGGTATCGCCCCTACGAGCAGTACTTC.

The CDR3 here is CASSQKGLSGNTIYF. The CDR3 bases are TGTGCCAGCTCTCAAAAGGGGCTCTCTGGAAACACCATATATTTT. The rearrangement uses TRBV28 and TRBJ1-3; D perhaps matches TRBD1 (5 bases). The V and J ends lost 8 bases and 0 bases respectively, with 14 bases between them. The CDR3 totals 15 residues. Germline V gene data show CDR1 as MDHEN and CDR2 as SYDVKM.

This rearrangement joins TRBV2 to TRBJ2-3; 7 nucleotides match TRBD2. This CDR3 has 14 amino acids. Germline V gene lookup returns CDR1 SNHLY and CDR2 FYNNEI. The V and J ends lost 8 bases and 4 bases, in that order; junction bases with no gene match: 9. The CDR3 DNA is TGTGCCAGCGGCGGGGGAGGGTCGGCAGATACGCAGTATTTT. Its translation is CASGGGGSADTQYF.

The chain uses TRBV27 and TRBJ1-1; a possible D gene is TRBD1 (6 bases). Germline V gene lookup returns CDR1 MNHEY and CDR2 SMNVEV (reference sequence). V shed 0 bases and J shed 0 bases, with 11 bases lying between them. CDR3 length: 16 residues. CDR3 sequence reads: CASSLSLTGLNTEAFF. DNA for the CDR3: TGTGCCAGCAGTTTATCGCTGACAGGATTGAACACTGAAGCTTTCTTT.

The chain couples TRBV12-5 to TRBJ2-7; a weak D match, TRBD1 (5 bases). The CDR3 totals 13 residues. The V gene lost 6 bases and the J gene lost 3 bases, with 12 bases spanning the gap. Per the germline V gene, CDR1 is LGHNT and CDR2 is FRNRAP. The CDR3 protein is CASGLTAFYEQYF. The CDR3 bases are TGTGCTAGTGGGCTGACAGCTTTCTACGAGCAGTACTTC.

This chain links TRBV5-4 with TRBJ1-4; 7 bases line up with TRBD1. CDR3 length equals 14 residues. CDR1 is SGHNT and CDR2 is YYREEE in the germline V gene (reference sequence). The trim removed 0 bases at V and 7 bases at J, leaving 3 bases unmatched. In DNA, the CDR3 is TGTGCCAGCAGCTTGGGGCAGGGGGGTGAAAAACTGTTTTTT. Translated, it gives CASSLGQGGEKLFF.

The chain joins TRBV11-2 to TRBJ2-3, with 8 bases that match TRBD1. Germline trimming cut 5 bases from V and 2 bases from J; bases unmatched to any gene: 3. Germline CDR1 SGHAT, CDR2 FQNNGV. The length of the CDR3 is 14 residues. CDR3 region: CASSVRGLTDTQYF. Here the CDR3 DNA reads TGTGCCAGCAGCGTCAGGGGGCTCACAGATACGCAGTATTTT.

This clone has just one count. The rearrangement uses TRBV27 and TRBJ1-2, with D maybe TRBD1 (5 bases). This CDR3 contains 14 residues. Germline loops: CDR1 MNHEY, CDR2 SMNVEV (reference sequence). The germline V and J ends were trimmed by 4 bases and 6 bases, with 15 bases remaining between them. The DNA for the CDR3 is TGTGCCAGCAGTTCAACCGGGGCATGGGATGGCTACACCTTC. Amino acid sequence: CASSSTGAWDGYTF.

The chain combines TRBV5-4 with TRBJ1-6; TRBD1 matches 7 bases. The CDR3 has 15 residues. CDR1 is SGHNT and CDR2 is YYREEE in the germline V gene (reference sequence). V shed 0 bases, J shed 8 bases, and the junction held 5 bases outside the gene matches. This chain's CDR3 is CASSLEGAWDSPLHF. In DNA form, the CDR3 reads TGTGCCAGCAGCTTGGAGGGGGCTTGGGATTCACCCCTCCACTTT. Using reference TRBV5-4 and TRBJ1-6 for the parts outside the CDR3, the full variable domain is ETGVTQSPTHLIKTRGQQVTLRCSSQSGHNTVSWYQQALGQGPQFIFQYYREEENGRGNFPPRFSGLQFPNYSSELNVNALELDDSALYLCASSLEGAWDSPLHFGNGTRLTVT.

V is TRBV6-1 and J is TRBJ1-2, with 8 bases lining up with TRBD1. The CDR3 is 18 amino acids. With V trimmed by 4 bases and J by 7 bases, 20 bases remained unmatched. Germline V gives CDR1 MNHNS, CDR2 SASEGT. DNA for the CDR3: TGTGCCAGCAGTGGCCGTCCGGACAGGGTTGGATTAGGAGTTGGCTACACCTTC. It codes for CASSGRPDRVGLGVGYTF.

The chain joins TRBV19 to TRBJ1-5; 9 bases map to TRBD1. V gave up 2 bases and J gave up 0 bases; unmatched junction bases: 8. CDR1 is LNHDA, CDR2 SQIVND, per germline (reference sequence). There are 18 residues in the CDR3. CDR3 nucleotide sequence: TGTGCCAGTAGTATACCGGGACAGGGTTTAGATAGCAATCAGCCCCAGCATTTT. This sequence encodes CASSIPGQGLDSNQPQHF.

The rearrangement joins TRBV12-3 or TRBV12-4 to TRBJ2-1, with D uncertain. The CDR3 length is 11 residues. V lost 3 bases, J lost 7 bases, and 4 bases lay in between. CDR3 nucleotides: TGTGCCAGCAGTTTCGGAAATGAGCAGTTCTTC. The encoded protein is CASSFGNEQFF.

The genes are TRBV6-6 and TRBJ1-6; TRBD1 agrees at 8 bases. With 0 bases clipped from V and 8 bases from J, the junction kept 6 bases outside the gene matches. The CDR3 has 16 residues. The germline V gene has CDR1 MNHNY and CDR2 SVGAGI (reference sequence). The CDR3 region is CASSYSRTGKDSPLHF. DNA of the CDR3: TGTGCCAGCAGTTACTCCCGGACAGGGAAGGATTCACCCCTCCACTTT.

The gene calls are TRBV15 and TRBJ1-4; D possibly corresponds to TRBD1 (6 bases). The CDR3 contains 13 residues. The germline gives CDR1 LNHNV, CDR2 YYDKDF (reference sequence). With 5 bases removed from V and 8 bases from J, the gap between germline ends came to 12 bases. As DNA, the CDR3 is TGTGCCACCAGCGTCCAGGGGCGGGAAAAACTGTTTTTT. It specifies CATSVQGREKLFF.

The chain is built from TRBV18 and TRBJ1-1; 7 nucleotides match TRBD1. This CDR3 spans 14 amino acids. Germline loops: CDR1 KGHSH, CDR2 LQKENI. Trimming took 1 base from V and 3 from J; bases not matched to a gene: 2. Written as DNA, the CDR3 is TGTGCCAGCTCACCACGACAGGGTTACACTGAAGCTTTCTTT. It specifies CASSPRQGYTEAFF.

V usage is TRBV9 and J usage is TRBJ2-5; 9 bases are a match to TRBD2. Germline CDR1 reads SGDLS; CDR2 reads YYNGEE. The length of the CDR3 is 15 residues. Unmatched junction bases numbered 3, after V lost 2 bases and J lost 1 base. The CDR3: CASSVSGGVQETQYF. The CDR3, as DNA: TGTGCCAGCAGCGTTAGCGGGGGTGTCCAAGAGACCCAGTACTTC.

The V call is TRBV6-6, the J call TRBJ2-1; 10 bases line up with TRBD2. CDR3 length: 15 residues. Germline CDR1 is MNHNY and CDR2 is SVGAGI (reference sequence). Unmatched junction bases numbered 3, after V lost 2 bases and J lost 5 bases. The DNA of the CDR3 is TGTGCCAGCAGTTACCTAGCGGGGGTGGACAATGAGCAGTTCTTC. Encoded protein: CASSYLAGVDNEQFF.

This clone has just a few counts. DNA of the CDR3: TGTGCCAGCGGGCGACCCGACCGCGCGAATCAGCCCCAGCATTTT. It codes for CASGRPDRANQPQHF. The genes are TRBV28 and TRBJ1-5; D gene uncertain. V gave up 8 bases and J gave up 4 bases, with 18 bases separating them. The CDR3 sequence is 15 residues long. CDR1 is MDHEN, CDR2 SYDVKM, per germline.

This chain connects TRBV6-1 to TRBJ2-3; 7 bases map to TRBD1. Germline V gives CDR1 MNHNS, CDR2 SASEGT. With V trimmed by 4 bases and J by 1 base, 8 bases remained unmatched. This CDR3 region has 16 residues. The CDR3, as DNA: TGTGCCAGCAGTGCCCACAGGGGCGGCGGCACAGATACGCAGTATTTT. It is translated as CASSAHRGGGTDTQYF.

J is TRBJ2-7 and V is TRBV28; D is unclear. Between the trimmed V and J ends, which lost 5 bases and 3 bases, there was a span of 11 bases. CDR1 and CDR2 from the germline V gene are MDHEN and SYDVKM. The CDR3 sequence is 13 residues long. The CDR3 sequence: CASSARGYYEQYF. CDR3 bases: TGTGCCAGCAGTGCAAGAGGTTACTACGAGCAGTACTTC. Filled out from reference TRBV28 and TRBJ2-7, the complete variable domain reads DVKVTQSSRYLVKRTGEKVFLECVQDMDHENMFWYRQDPGLGLRLIYFSYDVKMKEKGDIPEGYSVSREKKERFSLILESASTNQTSMYLCASSARGYYEQYFGPGTRLTVT.

The CDR3 protein is CASTLTPSYEQYF. CDR3 bases: TGTGCCAGCACCCTGACACCCTCCTACGAGCAGTACTTC. The chain joins TRBV5-6 to TRBJ2-7; D is ambiguous. The germline CDR1 and CDR2 sequences are SGHDT and YYEEEE. Trimming removed 6 bases from V and 0 bases from J, with 10 bases in between. The CDR3 has 13 residues.

The rearrangement uses TRBV3-1 (or the pseudogene TRBV3-2) and TRBJ2-7; 7 bases map to TRBD1. The CDR3 spans 15 residues. Germline CDR1 LGHDT, CDR2 YNNKEL (reference sequence). With 5 bases clipped from V and 2 bases from J, the junction kept 9 bases outside the gene matches. In DNA, the CDR3 is TGTGCCAGCAGCTTCCGGACAGGTGACACCTACGAGCAGTACTTC. Translation: CASSFRTGDTYEQYF.

This clone was detected ten times or more. The V call is TRBV5-1, the J call TRBJ2-7; D is perhaps TRBD1 (6 bases). Trimming left V 0 bases short and J 5 bases short, with 15 bases between. CDR3 length: 15 amino acids. Germline CDR1 reads SGHRS; CDR2 reads YFSETQ. In nucleotides, the CDR3 is TGCGCCAGCAGCTTGGGCTTGGGGGCAGGGGACGAGCAGTACTTC. This encodes CASSLGLGAGDEQYF.

The chain joins TRBV20-1 to TRBJ1-5; possibly TRBD1 for D (6 bases). The CDR3 totals 16 residues. CDR1 is DFQATT, CDR2 SNEGSKA, per germline (reference sequence). The V and J ends lost 3 bases and 4 bases respectively, with 19 bases between them. The CDR3 region has the DNA TGCAGTGCTAGTGCAGGGGAGGTTCTCGGAAATCAGCCCCAGCATTTT. Translated: CSASAGEVLGNQPQHF.

The chain employs TRBV28 and TRBJ2-1; 9 nucleotides line up with TRBD2. The CDR3 is made up of 16 amino acids. With 0 bases clipped from V and 1 base from J, the junction kept 1 base outside the gene matches. The germline gives CDR1 MDHEN, CDR2 SYDVKM. The CDR3, as DNA: TGTGCCAGCAGTTTATGGCTAGCGGGGTCCTACAATGAGCAGTTCTTC. It translates to CASSLWLAGSYNEQFF.